The 27 T cell receptor beta chains in this list originate from one sample, sequenced in a study of OX40 agonist ivuxolimab in advanced cancers. Clones were read by immunoSEQ multiplex PCR, and TCRdb kept only the in-frame ones, dropping some. In the table there are 35,000 to 45,000 clones, roughly 80% of which are singletons. The material sequenced was CD4+ or CD8+ T cells sorted from blood, taken in a trial of the OX40 agonist ivuxolimab. These receptor sequences come from an adult with an advanced solid tumor such as melanoma, head and neck, liver or kidney cancer.

The gene calls are TRBV5-6 and TRBJ2-7; the match to TRBD1 covers 8 bases. The germline CDR1 and CDR2 sequences are SGHDT and YYEEEE. CDR3 length: 15 residues. V dropped 0 bases and J dropped 5; count of bases not matched to a gene: 7. The CDR3: CASSLVGQGSNEQYF. The CDR3 DNA reads as TGTGCCAGCAGCTTGGTCGGACAGGGATCCAACGAGCAGTACTTC.

This clone has only a few counts. The rearrangement joins TRBV5-6 to TRBJ1-2, with 10 bases matching TRBD1. J lost 4 bases, V lost 3 bases, and 9 bases had no gene match. This CDR3 has 16 amino acids. CDR1 and CDR2 (germline): SGHDT, YYEEEE. The chain's CDR3 is CASSSVRTGGPYGYTF. CDR3 DNA sequence: TGTGCCAGCAGCTCAGTTCGGACAGGGGGACCCTATGGCTACACCTTC. Full variable domain (rest looked up from reference TRBV5-6 and TRBJ1-2): DAGVTQSPTHLIKTRGQQVTLRCSPKSGHDTVSWYQQALGQGPQFIFQYYEEEERQRGNFPDRFSGHQFPNYSSELNVNALLLGDSALYLCASSSVRTGGPYGYTFGSGTRLTVV.

The V call is TRBV7-3, the J call TRBJ1-1; unclear D gene. The V and J ends lost 0 bases and 3 bases respectively, with 8 bases between them. CDR1 and CDR2 (germline): SGHTA, FQGTGA. This CDR3 spans 14 amino acids. The CDR3 DNA sequence: TGTGCCAGCAGCTTAACCCAGGCGGACACTGAAGCTTTCTTT. Translated, it gives CASSLTQADTEAFF.

The chain combines TRBV6-5 with TRBJ2-4, with 7 bases aligning to TRBD1. Germline V gives CDR1 MNHEY, CDR2 SVGAGI. The ends lost 5 bases at V and 6 bases at J; junction bases unmatched: 1. This CDR3 has 12 residues. Here the CDR3 DNA reads TGTGCCAGCAGTCGGGACAGAAACATTCAGTACTTC. Protein: CASSRDRNIQYF.

The chain has TRBV28 and TRBJ2-5; 8 bases agree with TRBD2. Germline V gene sequence: CDR1 MDHEN, CDR2 SYDVKM. V lost 4 bases, J lost 0 bases, and 4 bases stayed unmatched. This CDR3 spans 15 amino acids. The CDR3 loop reads CASSSSGGHQETQYF. CDR3 nucleotide sequence: TGTGCCAGCAGTTCATCGGGGGGGCACCAAGAGACCCAGTACTTC.

The chain is built from TRBV4-2 and TRBJ2-4; 10 bases map to TRBD1. The V gene end was trimmed by 3 bases and the J gene end by 1 base; junction bases not matched to a gene: 15. The CDR3 is 20 amino acids. Per the germline V gene, CDR1 is LGHNA and CDR2 is YNFKEQ. CDR3 loop: CASSHRGTGVVVFAKNIQYF. The CDR3 nucleotides are TGTGCCAGCAGCCACCGGGGGACAGGGGTGGTCGTATTTGCCAAAAACATTCAGTACTTC.

For the CDR3, the DNA is TGCGCCAGCGATACAGGGCATGGCTACACCTTC. Amino acid sequence: CASDTGHGYTF. The chain links TRBV5-1 to TRBJ1-2, with TRBD1 as a possible D gene (6 bases). This CDR3 is built from 11 residues. Trimming shortened V by 7 bases and J by 6 bases, and 10 bases separated the two germline ends. Germline V lookup: CDR1 SGHRS, CDR2 YFSETQ.

V and J are TRBV10-3 and TRBJ2-2; unclear D gene. The CDR3 spans 13 residues. Germline loops: CDR1 ENHRY, CDR2 SYGVKD. V was shortened by 4 bases and J by 1 base, with 4 bases between the two germline ends. CDR3 nucleotide sequence: TGTGCCATCAGTGTAGAGAACACCGGGGAGCTGTTTTTT. It yields the protein CAISVENTGELFF.

The V call is TRBV28, the J call TRBJ1-1; D might be TRBD1 (6 bases). The CDR3 runs 15 residues. Germline V CDR1 and CDR2: MDHEN, SYDVKM. Trimming stripped 2 bases from V and 3 bases from J, with 13 bases between. CDR3 bases: TGTGCCAGCAGTTTAATTCAGGGGTTGTACACTGAAGCTTTCTTT. It translates to CASSLIQGLYTEAFF. Full variable domain (missing parts from reference TRBV28 and TRBJ1-1): DVKVTQSSRYLVKRTGEKVFLECVQDMDHENMFWYRQDPGLGLRLIYFSYDVKMKEKGDIPEGYSVSREKKERFSLILESASTNQTSMYLCASSLIQGLYTEAFFGQGTRLTVV.

This clone was found a few times. The chain combines TRBV27 with TRBJ2-7; no clear D. CDR1 MNHEY and CDR2 SMNVEV come from the germline V gene (reference sequence). Trimming pared 3 bases from V and 5 bases from J, leaving 14 bases between. This CDR3 spans 14 amino acids. The DNA for the CDR3 is TGTGCCAGCAGTTTTCGGCACCCCTCGGACGAGCAGTACTTC. The encoded protein is CASSFRHPSDEQYF.

J is TRBJ2-5 and V is TRBV5-5, with D maybe TRBD1 (5 bases). The CDR3 loop spans 14 amino acids. Germline lookup yields CDR1 SGHKS and CDR2 YYEKEE (reference sequence). V dropped 2 bases and J dropped 2 bases, with 10 bases sitting between them. The CDR3 region has the DNA TGTGCCAGCAGCTTCGGGCGGACACAAGAGACCCAGTACTTC. The encoded protein is CASSFGRTQETQYF.

This chain joins TRBV7-2 and TRBJ2-7, with no clear D. The CDR3 is 14 residues long. The V end lost 1 base, the J end lost 7 bases, and 14 bases lay between the germline ends. Germline CDR1 is SGHTA and CDR2 is FQGNSA. The CDR3 loop reads CASSLDQVREEQYF. The CDR3, as DNA: TGTGCCAGCAGCTTAGACCAGGTTCGCGAGGAGCAGTACTTC.

CDR3 protein: CASSLVLAGGGNEQFF. DNA of the CDR3: TGTGCCAGCAGCTTGGTTTTAGCGGGGGGCGGCAATGAGCAGTTCTTC. The chain is built from TRBV5-4 and TRBJ2-1, with 10 nucleotides matching TRBD2. The germline V gene encodes CDR1 SGHNT and CDR2 YYREEE (reference sequence). CDR3 length equals 16 residues. The V segment lost 0 bases and the J segment 6 bases; nucleotides outside the gene matches: 6. The entire variable domain, with the rest obtained from reference TRBV5-4 and TRBJ2-1, is as follows: ETGVTQSPTHLIKTRGQQVTLRCSSQSGHNTVSWYQQALGQGPQFIFQYYREEENGRGNFPPRFSGLQFPNYSSELNVNALELDDSALYLCASSLVLAGGGNEQFFGPGTRLTVL.

The chain has TRBV12-1 and TRBJ2-3; TRBD2 was called by the table and not checked on the DNA. TRBV12-1 constitutes a pseudogene. This CDR3 comprises 19 residues. CDR3 sequence: CASSFALLAKKTSTDTQYF. As DNA, the CDR3 is TGTGCCAGCAGCTTTGCGCTACTAGCAAAAAAGACTAGCACAGATACGCAGTATTTT.

Here the CDR3 DNA reads TGCGCCAGCAGCCCAGGGAACTCGGGTGAAAAACTGTTTTTT. This translates into CASSPGNSGEKLFF. This chain joins TRBV5-1 and TRBJ1-4, with a weak D call TRBD1 (5 bases). This CDR3 contains 14 residues. Germline CDR1 reads SGHRS; CDR2 reads YFSETQ. V lost 4 bases and J 7 bases, leaving 14 bases between the germline ends.

Note on this clone: Other DNA sequences of this sample code for an identical CDR3. This chain joins TRBV28 and TRBJ1-2; TRBD1 aligns across 8 bases. The CDR3 spans 12 residues. The germline gives CDR1 MDHEN, CDR2 SYDVKM. The trim removed 6 bases at V and 8 bases at J, leaving 5 bases unmatched. The CDR3 loop reads CASRSGGGGYTF. The CDR3 DNA reads as TGTGCCAGCAGATCAGGGGGCGGGGGCTACACCTTC.

J is TRBJ2-3 and V is TRBV9; unclear D gene. The CDR3 totals 16 residues. Looked up from germline, CDR1 is SGDLS and CDR2 is YYNGEE. Trimming left V 3 bases short and J 2 bases short, with 16 bases between. The CDR3 spells CASSASPVAATDTQYF. The DNA of the CDR3 is TGTGCCAGCAGCGCATCCCCGGTGGCGGCCACAGATACGCAGTATTTT.

The rearrangement uses TRBV7-2 and TRBJ2-3; a weak D match, TRBD2 (6 bases). CDR1 is SGHTA, CDR2 FQGNSA, per germline. The V gene lost 2 bases and the J gene lost 1 base, with 13 bases spanning the gap. The CDR3 extends over 16 amino acids. CDR3 sequence: CASSLRRGGRTDTQYF. In nucleotides, the CDR3 is TGTGCCAGCAGCTTAAGGAGGGGCGGCCGCACAGATACGCAGTATTTT.

This clone came up a few times. CDR3 nucleotides: TGTGCCAGCAGCCCGGGACTAGCGGGCCTCAATGAGCAGTTCTTC. Its protein product is CASSPGLAGLNEQFF. V and J are TRBV11-3 and TRBJ2-1, with 12 positions matching TRBD2. This CDR3 region has 15 residues. The V and J ends lost 5 bases and 6 bases, in that order; junction bases with no gene match: 5. CDR1 is SGHNT and CDR2 is YENEEA in the germline V gene.

Remarks on this clone: A read error may account for a junction end that differs from germline. This rearrangement joins TRBV7-7 to TRBJ2-7; no reliable D call. The CDR3 length is 13 residues. Germline V gives CDR1 SSHAT, CDR2 FNYEAQ (reference sequence). CDR3 in amino acids: CASSLGETYEQYF. In DNA form, the CDR3 reads TGTGCTAGCAGCTTAGGAGAAACCTACGAGCAGTACTTC.

The chain links TRBV28 to TRBJ1-1; D remains ambiguous. Germline CDR1 reads MDHEN; CDR2 reads SYDVKM. Trimming removed 3 bases from V and 9 bases from J, with 17 bases in between. The CDR3 totals 14 residues. The chain's CDR3 is CASSFPGSARQAFF. The CDR3 DNA reads TGTGCCAGCAGTTTCCCAGGCTCCGCGCGACAAGCTTTCTTT.

This clone is judged medium-sized (0.01 to 0.1%). J is TRBJ2-7 and V is TRBV10-1, with unresolved D. Trimming removed 4 bases from V and 0 bases from J, with 10 bases in between. Per the germline V gene, CDR1 is WNHNN and CDR2 is SYGVQD (reference sequence). The CDR3 contains 14 residues. CDR3 coding DNA: TGCGCCAGCAGTGCCCATACAAGCTCCTACGAGCAGTACTTC. Translating it yields CASSAHTSSYEQYF.

This clone has only a few counts. The chain employs TRBV7-9 and TRBJ2-2, with D possibly matching TRBD1 (5 bases). Germline V gives CDR1 SEHNR, CDR2 FQNEAQ (reference sequence). The CDR3 spans 16 residues. V lost 2 bases and J lost 1, with 11 bases in between. DNA for the CDR3: TGTGCCAGCAGCTTAAGGACACAACTGAACACCGGGGAGCTGTTTTTT. The encoded protein is CASSLRTQLNTGELFF.

The chain couples TRBV28 to TRBJ2-5; D gene uncertain. Judging by the DNA end, TRBJ2-7 fits better; the J call may be wrong. Germline V CDR1 and CDR2: MDHEN, SYDVKM. The CDR3 extends over 14 amino acids. CDR3 sequence reads: CASSFRVPGSEQYF. The CDR3 DNA is TGTGCCAGCAGTTTCCGGGTCCCGGGCTCCGAGCAGTACTTC.

This clone was picked up a small number of times. The rearrangement joins TRBV19 to TRBJ1-1, with D hard to call. The V end was cut by 2 bases, the J end by 4 bases, with 11 bases between. The CDR3 is made up of 14 amino acids. Germline V gene lookup returns CDR1 LNHDA and CDR2 SQIVND (reference sequence). CDR3 loop: CASSIRGVGTEAFF. For the CDR3, the DNA is TGTGCCAGTAGTATACGGGGTGTGGGCACTGAAGCTTTCTTT.

The rearrangement joins TRBV5-1 to TRBJ1-2; the D is unclear. V was cut by 5 bases and J by 12 bases, with 20 bases left in between. This CDR3 contains 13 residues. The germline V gene has CDR1 SGHRS and CDR2 YFSETQ. CDR3 loop: CASSTDATTTNTF. As DNA, the CDR3 is TGCGCCAGCAGTACGGACGCCACGACCACCAACACCTTC.

This chain connects TRBV2 to TRBJ2-1, with 9 bases that match TRBD2. CDR3 length: 13 amino acids. The junction had 8 bases not matched to a gene; V was cut back by 9 bases and J by 8 bases. Germline V lookup: CDR1 SNHLY, CDR2 FYNNEI. CDR3 residues: CASSGSLGDEQFF. Here the CDR3 DNA reads TGTGCCAGTAGCGGGAGCCTAGGGGATGAGCAGTTCTTC.